The 26 T cell receptor beta chains reported below all come from one sample, sequenced in a study of blood T cell repertoires in COVID-19. The method was immunoSEQ multiplex PCR; TCRdb's version includes in-frame clones alone and lacks a portion of them. The profile shows some 180,000 clones, roughly 76% of them singletons. The sequenced material came from peripheral blood. These TCRs come from a middle-aged woman with COVID-19, enrolled during active disease.

The V call is TRBV29-1, the J call TRBJ1-2; possible D gene TRBD1, 6 bases. The CDR3 sequence is 12 residues long. The germline gives CDR1 SQVTM, CDR2 ANQGSEA. Deletions cut 1 base from V and 9 bases from J, with 12 bases between. The CDR3 region is CSVEAGVGSYTF. As DNA, the CDR3 is TGCAGCGTTGAAGCAGGGGTTGGGAGCTACACCTTC.

This rearrangement joins TRBV6-1 to TRBJ2-7; 8 nucleotides agree with TRBD2. Germline-derived CDR1 and CDR2 are MNHNS and SASEGT. Trimming took 4 bases from V and 1 from J; bases not matched to a gene: 3. This CDR3 spans 14 amino acids. CDR3 DNA sequence: TGTGCCAGCAGTGGCAGCGGGAGTTCCTACGAGCAGTACTTC. It is translated as CASSGSGSSYEQYF.

The gene calls are TRBV10-2 and TRBJ2-1, with 7 bases aligning to TRBD2. V shed 7 bases and J 7 bases; nucleotides not matched to a gene: 7. CDR3 length: 13 residues. Germline CDR1 and CDR2: WSHSY and SAAADI. The CDR3 sequence is CASTGGMMNEQFF. CDR3 bases: TGCGCCAGCACGGGGGGAATGATGAATGAGCAGTTCTTC.

This rearrangement joins TRBV2 to TRBJ2-3, with D uncertain. Looked up from germline, CDR1 is SNHLY and CDR2 is FYNNEI. The CDR3 covers 12 residues. Trimming took 7 bases from V and 5 from J, leaving 10 bases between them. The chain's CDR3 is CASKLGQDTQYF. CDR3 DNA sequence: TGTGCCAGCAAGCTAGGTCAAGATACGCAGTATTTT.

J is TRBJ2-1 and V is TRBV19, with TRBD2 matching over 11 bases. The germline gives CDR1 LNHDA, CDR2 SQIVND (reference sequence). The CDR3 has 16 residues. Unmatched junction bases numbered 10, after V lost 5 bases and J lost 7 bases. The CDR3 DNA sequence: TGTGCCAGTAGTCCACTTCTAGCGGGGGGCTTTAATGAGCAGTTCTTC. This gives the protein CASSPLLAGGFNEQFF. The whole variable domain, filled in from reference TRBV19 and TRBJ2-1, reads DGGITQSPKYLFRKEGQNVTLSCEQNLNHDAMYWYRQDPGQGLRLIYYSQIVNDFQKGDIAEGYSVSREKKESFPLTVTSAQKNPTAFYLCASSPLLAGGFNEQFFGPGTRLTVL.

Of note for this clone: The same CDR3 arises from other DNA sequences in this sample as well. The chain combines TRBV10-1 with TRBJ2-7, with 10 bases that match TRBD1. The germline V gene encodes CDR1 WNHNN and CDR2 SYGVQD (reference sequence). The CDR3 runs 13 residues. J gave up 3 bases and V 6 bases, and 2 bases lay outside the gene matches. CDR3 DNA: TGCGCCAGCAGCCGGGACAGGGGCTACGAGCAGTACTTC. As protein: CASSRDRGYEQYF.

The chain combines TRBV6-5 with TRBJ2-5, with TRBD2 as a possible D gene (5 bases). The CDR3 sequence is 13 residues long. Germline assignment: CDR1 MNHEY and CDR2 SVGAGI. Trimming removed 2 bases at V and 5 bases at J, with 9 bases between. The DNA of the CDR3 is TGTGCCAGCAGTTACGCCGGCGGGGAGACCCAGTACTTC. Its translation: CASSYAGGETQYF.

The chain couples TRBV14 to TRBJ1-6; D unclear. The V end lost 0 bases, the J end lost 8 bases, and 11 bases lay between the germline ends. The CDR3 totals 15 residues. Germline values: CDR1 SGHDN, CDR2 FVKESK. The CDR3: CASSQDPSGYSPLHF. For the CDR3, the DNA is TGTGCCAGCAGCCAAGACCCCTCGGGATATTCACCCCTCCACTTT.

The genes are TRBV5-5 and TRBJ1-3; D call uncertain. V was shortened by 1 base and J by 0 bases, with 5 bases between the two germline ends. Germline V lookup: CDR1 SGHKS, CDR2 YYEKEE (reference sequence). The CDR3 covers 14 residues. CDR3 in DNA: TGTGCCAGCAGCTTGTCTAGCTCTGGAAACACCATATATTTT. Its translation: CASSLSSSGNTIYF.

V gene TRBV13 combines with J gene TRBJ2-7, with 10 bases fitting TRBD2. V was pared by 5 bases and J by 5 bases, with 6 bases of the junction left unmatched. The CDR3 extends over 14 amino acids. Germline CDR1 PRHDT, CDR2 FYEKMQ (reference sequence). The CDR3 sequence is CASSVSGRLNEQYF. CDR3 bases: TGTGCCAGCAGCGTTAGCGGGAGGCTCAACGAGCAGTACTTC.

This clone has a handful of counts. With a much larger clone just one base away, this may be a read error. J is TRBJ1-5 and V is TRBV7-9, with 8 bases identical to TRBD1. Germline V gene data show CDR1 as SEHNR and CDR2 as FQNEAQ (reference sequence). The CDR3 is 14 amino acids. The V gene end was trimmed by 4 bases and the J gene end by 2 bases; junction bases not matched to a gene: 1. CDR3 coding DNA: TGTGCCAGCAGCTCGACAGGGGGCAATCAGCCCCAGCATTTT. The encoded protein is CASSSTGGNQPQHF.

This chain connects TRBV29-1 to TRBJ2-5; D might be TRBD1 (6 bases). The V gene lost 5 bases and the J gene lost 5 bases, with 21 bases spanning the gap. The V gene's germline CDR1 is SQVTM and CDR2 ANQGSEA. The CDR3 consists of 15 residues. The CDR3 DNA follows: TGCAGCGTTCCCGATCCGACAGGCCCCGAGGAGACCCAGTACTTC. It specifies CSVPDPTGPEETQYF.

CDR3 loop: CASSQGAHRWETQYF. The DNA for the CDR3 is TGTGCCAGCAGCCAAGGGGCGCACCGATGGGAGACCCAGTACTTC. The V gene is TRBV3-1 (or the pseudogene TRBV3-2), the J gene TRBJ2-5; D gene uncertain. This CDR3 has 15 amino acids. The V and J ends lost 1 base and 5 bases respectively, with 14 bases between them. The V gene's germline CDR1 is LGHDT and CDR2 YNNKEL (reference sequence).

J is TRBJ1-1 and V is TRBV7-8, with 10 bases matching TRBD1. Germline-derived CDR1 and CDR2 are SGHVS and FQNEAQ. Trimming took 2 bases from V and 4 from J; bases not matched to a gene: 13. CDR3 length: 18 amino acids. The CDR3 spells CASSLLLGQGVSVTEAFF. The CDR3 DNA sequence: TGTGCCAGCAGCTTACTCCTTGGACAGGGGGTTTCAGTCACTGAAGCTTTCTTT.

The chain is built from TRBV6-1 and TRBJ1-6, with 7 bases identical to TRBD1. The CDR3 spans 16 residues. The J segment lost 9 bases and the V segment lost 0 bases, leaving 8 bases of the junction unmatched. From germline, CDR1 is MNHNS and CDR2 SASEGT. The CDR3 region is CASSEAHGTAASPLHF. CDR3 DNA: TGTGCCAGCAGTGAAGCGCATGGGACAGCAGCTTCACCCCTCCACTTT.

This clone showed up many times. This rearrangement joins TRBV25-1 to TRBJ2-1, with 7 bases identical to TRBD1. The V and J ends lost 3 bases and 6 bases, in that order; junction bases with no gene match: 5. The CDR3 sequence is 14 residues long. Germline V CDR1 and CDR2: MGHDK, SYGVNS. The CDR3 DNA reads as TGTGCCAGCAGTGACCCGAGACAGGGCAATGAGCAGTTCTTC. This translates into CASSDPRQGNEQFF.

This rearrangement joins TRBV7-6 to TRBJ1-4; 7 bases agree with TRBD1. The germline gives CDR1 SGHVS, CDR2 FNYEAQ. The CDR3 length is 20 residues. Germline trimming cut 4 bases from V and 0 bases from J; bases unmatched to any gene: 17. The CDR3 region is CASSSRPPRMQGATNEKLFF. CDR3 DNA sequence: TGTGCCAGCAGCTCGCGACCCCCTCGGATGCAGGGGGCAACTAATGAAAAACTGTTTTTT.

This clone was seen a single time. The chain is built from TRBV7-3 and TRBJ2-1, with 9 bases that match TRBD2. This CDR3 region has 17 residues. V dropped 3 bases and J dropped 7; count of bases not matched to a gene: 13. Germline assignment: CDR1 SGHTA and CDR2 FQGTGA. CDR3 amino acids: CASSLVPIAGVRNEQFF. CDR3 sequence (DNA): TGTGCCAGCAGCTTGGTACCGATAGCGGGAGTTCGTAATGAGCAGTTCTTC. Filled out from reference TRBV7-3 and TRBJ2-1, the complete variable domain reads GAGVSQTPSNKVTEKGKYVELRCDPISGHTALYWYRQSLGQGPEFLIYFQGTGAADDSGLPNDRFFAVRPEGSVSTLKIQRTERGDSAVYLCASSLVPIAGVRNEQFFGPGTRLTVL.

This chain connects TRBV18 to TRBJ2-2, with D perhaps matching TRBD2 (6 bases). The V gene lost 4 bases and the J gene lost 3 bases, with 12 bases spanning the gap. Germline-derived CDR1 and CDR2 are KGHSH and LQKENI. This CDR3 is 15 amino acids long. In DNA, the CDR3 is TGTGCCAGCTCACTACGGGACTTTTACACCGGGGAGCTGTTTTTT. It codes for CASSLRDFYTGELFF.

The gene calls are TRBV20-1 and TRBJ1-1; D may be TRBD1 (6 bases). The CDR3 contains 11 residues. Germline CDR1 reads DFQATT; CDR2 reads SNEGSKA (reference sequence). V was pared by 5 bases and J by 4 bases, with 8 bases between. The CDR3 DNA is TGCAGTGCTCACAGGGTCACTGAAGCTTTCTTT. Translating gives CSAHRVTEAFF.

The chain has TRBV12-5 and TRBJ2-1, with a weak D call TRBD2 (5 bases). CDR3 size: 12 residues. The germline V gene encodes CDR1 LGHNT and CDR2 FRNRAP. Trimming removed 4 bases from V and 8 bases from J, with 9 bases in between. The CDR3 DNA reads TGTGCTAGTGGTTCCGGGGTGGATGAGCAGTTCTTC. It is translated as CASGSGVDEQFF.

J is TRBJ1-2 and V is TRBV12-5, with D possibly TRBD1 on 6 matching bases. Germline CDR1 reads LGHNT; CDR2 reads FRNRAP. The V end was cut by 6 bases, the J end by 4 bases, with 15 bases between. This CDR3 has 14 amino acids. The CDR3 reads CASGVAGVTYGYTF. The CDR3 coding sequence is TGTGCTAGTGGGGTGGCAGGGGTGACCTATGGCTACACCTTC.

As DNA, the CDR3 is TGTGCCAGCAGTAGGACAGAGAGCTCCTATAATTCACCCCTCCACTTT. This translates into CASSRTESSYNSPLHF. The chain employs TRBV2 and TRBJ1-6, with D perhaps TRBD1 (6 bases). Trimming pared 5 bases from V and 0 bases from J, leaving 11 bases between. The germline V gene has CDR1 SNHLY and CDR2 FYNNEI. There are 16 residues in the CDR3.

The chain recombines TRBV18 with TRBJ2-5; D may be TRBD2 (6 bases). Per the germline V gene, CDR1 is KGHSH and CDR2 is LQKENI. CDR3 length: 14 residues. Between the trimmed V and J ends, which lost 3 bases and 4 bases, there was a span of 12 bases. CDR3 sequence reads: CASSPLRGGETQYF. In DNA, the CDR3 is TGTGCCAGCTCACCTTTAAGGGGAGGAGAGACCCAGTACTTC.

V usage is TRBV18 and J usage is TRBJ2-1, with 13 positions matching TRBD2. V gave up 3 bases and J gave up 6 bases; unmatched junction bases: 5. The germline CDR1 and CDR2 sequences are KGHSH and LQKENI. The CDR3 contains 16 residues. CDR3 in amino acids: CASSPSTSGGFNEQFF. CDR3 bases: TGTGCCAGCTCACCCTCGACTAGCGGGGGGTTCAATGAGCAGTTCTTC.

The genes are TRBV4-1 and TRBJ2-7; D is ambiguous. CDR1 and CDR2 (germline): MGHRA, YSYEKL. The CDR3 runs to 16 residues. The V gene lost 0 bases and the J gene lost 0 bases, with 12 bases spanning the gap. The CDR3 nucleotides are TGCGCCAGCAGCCAAGAGACGGTGCGAGGCTCCTACGAGCAGTACTTC. It is translated as CASSQETVRGSYEQYF.